This TCR beta chain originates from a study of blood T cells in healthy people across ages. The study, taken as a whole, reports: Higher diversity, along with more naive CD4+ cells, distinguished long-lived donors from aged donors.

The CDR3 is 15 amino acids. The germline V gene has CDR1 SGHAT and CDR2 FQNNGV. V dropped 1 base and J dropped 4 bases, with 10 bases sitting between them. A J-beta primer mix and a sample-barcoded 5' primer were used in a second PCR of roughly 7 to 12 cycles. A 12-random-nucleotide template-switch adaptor tagged each cDNA molecule. TCRdb re-derived calls from the 5' RACE reads in MiXCR, one entry per CDR3 protein. The sample has 550,000 to 800,000 distinct CDR3 sequences; around a fifth are singletons. About this clonotype: The antigen is not known.

This chain connects TRBV11-2 to TRBJ1-4; D is unresolved. The specimen was blood. The sequence was obtained from a man in his 70s in good health. CDR3: CASSLVGGVNEKLFF. The CDR3 DNA reads as TGTGCCAGCAGCTTAGTCGGCGGGGTTAATGAAAAACTGTTTTTT.